A single sample is the source of the 29 T cell receptor beta chains below, sequenced in a study of blood T cell repertoires in COVID-19. Sequenced by immunoSEQ multiplex PCR; TCRdb stores in-frame clones only, minus some. The sample lists over 200,000 clones; roughly 90% were seen once. The sample comprised peripheral blood. Source of these receptors: a woman aged 60-75 years with acute or convalescent COVID-19.

The chain couples TRBV5-1 to TRBJ2-5, with 12 bases identical to TRBD2. The CDR3 is 22 amino acids. After removal of 2 bases from V and 2 bases from J, the junction contained 22 bases not matched to a gene. Germline V gene data show CDR1 as SGHRS and CDR2 as YFSETQ. CDR3 in amino acids: CASSFTPPRLAGGPMGQETQYF. The CDR3 region has the DNA TGCGCCAGCAGCTTTACGCCACCCCGTCTAGCGGGAGGGCCGATGGGTCAAGAGACCCAGTACTTC.

This chain joins TRBV5-1 and TRBJ1-4; unclear D gene. There are 16 residues in the CDR3. V lost 0 bases and J lost 4, with 13 bases in between. Germline V gene data show CDR1 as SGHRS and CDR2 as YFSETQ. The CDR3 spells CASSLVLGGSNEKLFF. CDR3 DNA: TGCGCCAGCAGCTTGGTTCTCGGTGGGAGTAATGAAAAACTGTTTTTT.

This clone occurred once. The chain couples TRBV11-2 to TRBJ1-1; no firm D call. V lost 3 bases and J lost 5, with 4 bases in between. The germline V gene encodes CDR1 SGHAT and CDR2 FQNNGV. The CDR3 covers 11 residues. This CDR3 is CASSFGTEAFF. DNA of the CDR3: TGTGCCAGCAGCTTCGGGACTGAAGCTTTCTTT.

The rearrangement uses TRBV27 and TRBJ2-1; TRBD2 is a possible D gene (6 bases). Trimming pared 3 bases from V and 5 bases from J, leaving 14 bases between. Germline loops: CDR1 MNHEY, CDR2 SMNVEV (reference sequence). The CDR3 length is 15 residues. The CDR3 sequence is CASSFKAGRHNEQFF. CDR3 nucleotide sequence: TGTGCCAGCAGTTTTAAGGCGGGGCGGCACAATGAGCAGTTCTTC.

The chain uses TRBV5-1 and TRBJ1-1; TRBD1 aligns across 10 bases. CDR3 length: 15 residues. Germline CDR1 SGHRS, CDR2 YFSETQ. The junction had 8 bases not matched to a gene; V was cut back by 5 bases and J by 4 bases. CDR3 nucleotides: TGCGCCAGCAGAACCGGGACAGGGGTGGGCACTGAAGCTTTCTTT. Translation gives CASRTGTGVGTEAFF.

The rearrangement links TRBV9 to TRBJ2-4; a weak D match, TRBD1 (6 bases). Trimming shortened V by 3 bases and J by 7 bases, and 17 bases separated the two germline ends. Germline CDR1 is SGDLS and CDR2 is YYNGEE. This CDR3 has 15 amino acids. CDR3 nucleotide sequence: TGTGCCAGCAGCGCCCAACAGGGTGAGAGGAACATTCAGTACTTC. This translates into CASSAQQGERNIQYF.

This rearrangement joins TRBV9 to TRBJ2-7, with D maybe TRBD1 (6 bases). The germline gives CDR1 SGDLS, CDR2 YYNGEE. V lost 4 bases to trimming and J lost 1 base, with 12 bases between them. The CDR3 loop spans 14 amino acids. The CDR3 is CASSPHRASYEQYF. Written as DNA, the CDR3 is TGTGCCAGCAGCCCGCACAGGGCTTCCTACGAGCAGTACTTC.

The V call is TRBV2, the J call TRBJ1-1; D may be TRBD1 (5 bases). The CDR3 extends over 14 amino acids. V was trimmed by 7 bases and J by 7 bases, leaving 19 bases between them. Germline CDR1 SNHLY, CDR2 FYNNEI. CDR3: CASTPGRARREAFF. The CDR3 bases are TGTGCCAGCACCCCGGGCAGGGCTAGGCGTGAAGCTTTCTTT.

The rearrangement links TRBV14 to TRBJ2-1; tentatively, D is TRBD1 (5 bases). The CDR3 spans 15 residues. V shed 2 bases and J shed 6 bases, with 14 bases lying between them. The germline CDR1 and CDR2 sequences are SGHDN and FVKESK. The CDR3 region is CASSQLAGLGNEQFF. Written as DNA, the CDR3 is TGTGCCAGCAGCCAACTGGCAGGGTTGGGCAATGAGCAGTTCTTC.

The chain has TRBV19 and TRBJ1-1, with a tentative D call TRBD1 (5 bases). The CDR3 runs 13 residues. Trimming removed 8 bases at V and 1 base at J, with 11 bases between. Germline lookup yields CDR1 LNHDA and CDR2 SQIVND (reference sequence). CDR3 amino acids: CASALGQNTEAFF. Written as DNA, the CDR3 is TGTGCCAGTGCCCTAGGACAGAACACTGAAGCTTTCTTT.

The V gene is TRBV30, the J gene TRBJ1-5, with 9 positions matching TRBD1. Germline loops: CDR1 GTSNPN, CDR2 SVGIG (reference sequence). The CDR3 has 14 amino acids. With V trimmed by 3 bases and J by 5 bases, 5 bases remained unmatched. The CDR3 DNA follows: TGTGCCTGGAGGGAACAGGGGGCTTATCAGCCCCAGCATTTT. Its protein is CAWREQGAYQPQHF.

The V gene is TRBV10-2, the J gene TRBJ1-2; 10 positions match TRBD1. Germline lookup yields CDR1 WSHSY and CDR2 SAAADI. The V gene end was trimmed by 3 bases and the J gene end by 7 bases; junction bases not matched to a gene: 8. The CDR3 runs to 15 residues. CDR3 region: CASSDPGQGLGGYTF. The CDR3 region has the DNA TGCGCCAGCAGTGATCCGGGACAGGGGTTAGGTGGCTACACCTTC.

This chain connects TRBV15 to TRBJ1-5, with D tentatively TRBD1 (5 bases). Germline values: CDR1 LNHNV, CDR2 YYDKDF (reference sequence). The V and J ends lost 0 bases and 0 bases respectively, with 15 bases between them. This CDR3 is 18 amino acids long. CDR3 region: CATSRDILGADSNQPQHF. CDR3 nucleotides: TGTGCCACCAGCAGAGATATCTTAGGGGCCGATAGCAATCAGCCCCAGCATTTT.

The CDR3 region has the DNA TGTGCCAGCAGCCCTGGCGGGGCGCAGCTATATGAAAAACTGTTTTTT. As protein: CASSPGGAQLYEKLFF. The V call is TRBV9, the J call TRBJ1-4, with D maybe TRBD1 (5 bases). V was cut by 4 bases and J by 6 bases, with 19 bases left in between. This CDR3 spans 16 amino acids. From germline, CDR1 is SGDLS and CDR2 YYNGEE.

V gene TRBV2 combines with J gene TRBJ1-6; D may be TRBD1 (5 bases). V gave up 3 bases and J gave up 8 bases, with 14 bases separating them. Germline lookup yields CDR1 SNHLY and CDR2 FYNNEI. CDR3 length: 15 residues. CDR3 protein: CASSDVQGGHSPLHF. As DNA, the CDR3 is TGTGCCAGCAGTGATGTGCAGGGAGGACATTCACCCCTCCACTTT.

This sequence joins TRBV11-2 and TRBJ2-1; 8 bases agree with TRBD2. The length of the CDR3 is 15 residues. Germline V gene data show CDR1 as SGHAT and CDR2 as FQNNGV. After removal of 3 bases from V and 2 bases from J, the junction contained 3 bases not matched to a gene. In DNA form, the CDR3 reads TGTGCCAGCAGCTTCGAGGGACTAGCCTACAATGAGCAGTTCTTC. Translating it yields CASSFEGLAYNEQFF.

V gene TRBV28 combines with J gene TRBJ2-7, with 11 bases identical to TRBD2. The CDR3 consists of 15 residues. Germline lookup yields CDR1 MDHEN and CDR2 SYDVKM. V trimming: 7 bases; J trimming: 0 bases; junction bases outside the gene matches: 5. CDR3 loop: CASTTSGSGSYEQYF. In DNA form, the CDR3 reads TGTGCCAGCACAACTAGCGGGAGCGGCTCCTACGAGCAGTACTTC.

Note on this clone: Germline and junction disagree at one end, which may indicate a read error. This chain uses TRBV4-3 with TRBJ2-3; possibly TRBD2 for D (5 bases). CDR1 and CDR2 (germline): LGHNA, YSLEER. The CDR3 loop spans 17 amino acids. The CDR3 DNA follows: TGCGCCAGCAGCCAAGATGGGTCCAGACCTAGCACAGATACGCGGTATTTT. This sequence encodes CASSQDGSRPSTDTRYF.

The count of this clone is one. The chain combines TRBV5-6 with TRBJ1-1, with TRBD1 identical over 7 bases. The CDR3 totals 15 residues. Germline lookup yields CDR1 SGHDT and CDR2 YYEEEE. V lost 0 bases and J lost 1; bases outside the gene matches: 3. CDR3 nucleotide sequence: TGTGCCAGCAGCTTGGGACAGGGTACGAACACTGAAGCTTTCTTT. Amino acids: CASSLGQGTNTEAFF. Looking up the rest from reference TRBV5-6 and TRBJ1-1 gives the full variable domain: DAGVTQSPTHLIKTRGQQVTLRCSPKSGHDTVSWYQQALGQGPQFIFQYYEEEERQRGNFPDRFSGHQFPNYSSELNVNALLLGDSALYLCASSLGQGTNTEAFFGQGTRLTVV.

CDR3 residues: CASSIQASPGSGNTIYF. The CDR3 DNA follows: TGTGCCAGTAGTATTCAGGCGTCCCCTGGTTCTGGAAACACCATATATTTT. The rearrangement links TRBV19 to TRBJ1-3; D call uncertain. The CDR3 runs to 17 residues. Germline V gene lookup returns CDR1 LNHDA and CDR2 SQIVND (reference sequence). The germline V and J ends were trimmed by 3 bases and 1 base, with 16 bases remaining between them.

The gene calls are TRBV30 and TRBJ2-2, with a weak D call TRBD1 (5 bases). Trimming left V 1 base short and J 3 bases short, with 9 bases between. There are 14 residues in the CDR3. Germline V lookup: CDR1 GTSNPN, CDR2 SVGIG (reference sequence). The CDR3 DNA reads as TGTGCCTGGAGTGGGCGCAGGGACACCGGGGAGCTGTTTTTT. This translates into CAWSGRRDTGELFF. Drawing the rest from reference TRBV30 and TRBJ2-2, the complete variable domain is SQTIHQWPATLVQPVGSPLSLECTVEGTSNPNLYWYRQAAGRGLQLLFYSVGIGQISSEVPQNLSASRPQDRQFILSSKKLLLSDSGFYLCAWSGRRDTGELFFGEGSRLTVL.

The rearrangement uses TRBV12-5 and TRBJ1-5; 8 nucleotides agree with TRBD1. Germline CDR1 and CDR2: LGHNT and FRNRAP. There are 16 residues in the CDR3. The junction had 10 bases not matched to a gene; V was cut back by 7 bases and J by 2 bases. In DNA, the CDR3 is TGTGCTAGTGCCCTTTCAGGGGGCGCAGGCAATCAGCCCCAGCATTTT. Translating gives CASALSGGAGNQPQHF.

The rearrangement joins TRBV19 to TRBJ1-4, with 7 bases fitting TRBD1. There are 13 residues in the CDR3. Germline CDR1 and CDR2: LNHDA and SQIVND (reference sequence). The V gene end was trimmed by 8 bases and the J gene end by 8 bases; junction bases not matched to a gene: 8. The CDR3 loop is CASSDQGGEKLFF. The CDR3 coding sequence is TGTGCCAGTTCGGACCAGGGGGGCGAAAAACTGTTTTTT.

The chain is built from TRBV5-6 and TRBJ2-3, with 8 nucleotides matching TRBD2. Germline-derived CDR1 and CDR2 are SGHDT and YYEEEE. V lost 0 bases and J lost 3; bases outside the gene matches: 3. The CDR3 spans 15 residues. CDR3 coding DNA: TGTGCCAGCAGCTTGGTTAGCGGGGTAACAGATACGCAGTATTTT. Its translation is CASSLVSGVTDTQYF.

V is TRBV14 and J is TRBJ2-6, with D unclear. The ends were cut back, 4 bases at V and 0 bases at J, with 7 bases in the middle. The germline gives CDR1 SGHDN, CDR2 FVKESK. This CDR3 has 15 residues. The CDR3 region is CASSLLSSGANVLTF. The DNA of the CDR3 is TGTGCCAGCAGCCTTTTGAGCTCTGGGGCCAACGTCCTGACTTTC. Full variable domain (remainder filled in from reference TRBV14 and TRBJ2-6): EAGVTQFPSHSVIEKGQTVTLRCDPISGHDNLYWYRRVMGKEIKFLLHFVKESKQDESGMPNNRFLAERTGGTYSTLKVQPAELEDSGVYFCASSLLSSGANVLTFGAGSRLTVL.

V and J are TRBV10-2 and TRBJ1-6; 9 bases are a match to TRBD1. The length of the CDR3 is 15 residues. V lost 6 bases and J lost 6; bases outside the gene matches: 6. Germline V CDR1 and CDR2: WSHSY, SAAADI. DNA for the CDR3: TGCGCCAGCAGGGGGACAGGGCAAGGTAATTCACCCCTCCACTTT. This translates into CASRGTGQGNSPLHF.

V usage is TRBV11-2 and J usage is TRBJ1-6, with D hard to call. Trimming took off 5 bases at V and 0 bases at J, with 11 bases between the two ends. CDR1 and CDR2 (germline): SGHAT, FQNNGV. The CDR3 is 16 residues long. Here the CDR3 reads CASSPSRSSYNSPLHF. The CDR3 DNA sequence: TGTGCCAGCAGCCCTAGCCGCAGCTCCTATAATTCACCCCTCCACTTT.

This chain links TRBV5-1 with TRBJ1-1, with D possibly TRBD1 on 6 matching bases. V was pared by 4 bases and J by 1 base, with 14 bases between. Germline V gene sequence: CDR1 SGHRS, CDR2 YFSETQ. The CDR3 has 15 amino acids. The DNA of the CDR3 is TGCGCCAGCAGCGCCCGAGCGGGGGCGAACACTGAAGCTTTCTTT. This translates into CASSARAGANTEAFF.

The chain carries TRBV18 and TRBJ1-1; D uncertain. V lost 5 bases and J lost 4, with 11 bases in between. This CDR3 has 13 residues. Germline V lookup: CDR1 KGHSH, CDR2 LQKENI. The CDR3 DNA sequence: TGTGCCAGCTCATTGGACGAGGGCACTGAAGCTTTCTTT. Amino acids: CASSLDEGTEAFF.